The subject of this entry is one TCR beta chain. In the same sample, other DNA sequences code for this CDR3. The sample is drawn from a study of blood T cell repertoires in COVID-19. On the study more broadly: Sources were T cells, B-cell-depleted T cells, or PBMCs; the material itself was cDNA or gDNA.

Sequencing used immunoSEQ multiplex PCR; TCRdb keeps in-frame clones, though not all of them. This sample has under 300,000 clones, with roughly four fifths found just once. This CDR3 has 15 residues. Germline CDR1 reads SGHTA; CDR2 reads FQGNSA. V dropped 4 bases and J dropped 0 bases, with 10 bases sitting between them. The chain uses TRBV7-2 and TRBJ2-1; D is undetermined. The receptor's source is a woman in her sixties with active or convalescent COVID-19. Specimen: peripheral blood. The DNA for the CDR3 is TGTGCCAGCAGCTCCGACTTTAGCTCCTACAATGAGCAGTTCTTC. Its protein product is CASSSDFSSYNEQFF.